The T cell receptor (beta chain) under discussion was sequenced for a study of blood T cells in healthy people across ages. Overall study: About one barcoded beta molecule was captured per two T cells (by template switching). General observations from the study: Diversity estimated from one million T cells was considered an underestimate.

The people who gave samples were healthy Caucasians from Russia, aged roughly 6 to 100. Sample-barcoded 5' priming and a J-beta primer mix drove a second PCR of roughly 7 to 11 cycles. Each cDNA was tagged by a template-switch adaptor containing 12 random nucleotides. TCRdb called the 5' RACE reads again in MiXCR, with one record for every CDR3 protein. The data hold 550,000 to 750,000 distinct CDR3 sequences, with roughly 20% observed a single time. The V and J ends lost 0 bases and 2 bases, in that order; junction bases with no gene match: 6. CDR3 length: 17 residues. Germline V gene lookup returns CDR1 DFQATT and CDR2 SNEGSKA (reference sequence). With respect to this clonotype: Its antigen is unidentified.

This receptor was identified in a man between 65 and 85 years old in good health. The material sequenced was blood. This chain joins TRBV20-1 and TRBJ2-1; 11 bases are a match to TRBD2. CDR3 in DNA: TGCAGTGCTAGAGATTTTGGTAGCGGGAGGGCCTACAATGAGCAGTTCTTC. Protein product: CSARDFGSGRAYNEQFF.